Shown below are 10 T cell receptor beta chains from a single sample sequenced in a study of blood T cell repertoires in COVID-19. Sequencing was performed with immunoSEQ multiplex PCR; in TCRdb, only in-frame clones are kept and a portion is missing. The sample contains approximately 100,000 clones, 70% to 80% of which appear only once. Sequenced material: peripheral blood. All receptors derive from a man aged 70 or older with acute or convalescent COVID-19.

This clone has a single count. The V and J genes are TRBV7-2 and TRBJ1-1; D ambiguous. Germline values: CDR1 SGHTA, CDR2 FQGNSA. The CDR3 is 15 amino acids. V was trimmed by 1 base and J by 0 bases, leaving 9 bases between them. In DNA, the CDR3 is TGTGCCAGCAGCTTAGTCAACAGCTTGAACACTGAAGCTTTCTTT. Translated: CASSLVNSLNTEAFF.

The chain has TRBV28 and TRBJ1-2; 11 nucleotides align to TRBD1. This CDR3 has 16 amino acids. Germline CDR1 MDHEN, CDR2 SYDVKM. The trim removed 5 bases at V and 8 bases at J, leaving 13 bases unmatched. The CDR3 sequence is CASSPGQGAQGYGYTF. The CDR3 DNA sequence: TGTGCCAGCAGTCCCGGACAGGGGGCGCAAGGTTACGGCTACACCTTC.

This chain connects TRBV6-5 to TRBJ1-2; 9 bases are shared with TRBD1. This CDR3 is built from 13 residues. Germline V lookup: CDR1 MNHEY, CDR2 SVGAGI. J gave up 6 bases and V 8 bases, and 7 bases lay outside the gene matches. The CDR3 sequence: CASSWTGADGYTF. The CDR3 nucleotides are TGTGCCAGCTCGTGGACAGGGGCAGATGGCTACACCTTC.

The chain is built from TRBV9 and TRBJ2-3, with 9 positions matching TRBD2. The germline gives CDR1 SGDLS, CDR2 YYNGEE. CDR3 length: 17 residues. V trimming: 4 bases; J trimming: 2 bases; junction bases outside the gene matches: 11. The DNA for the CDR3 is TGTGCCAGCAGCCAAAGACCGGGACTAGCAAACACAGATACGCAGTATTTT. It yields the protein CASSQRPGLANTDTQYF.

The chain combines TRBV25-1 with TRBJ2-3; a possible D gene is TRBD1 (6 bases). The V end lost 3 bases, the J end lost 0 bases, and 16 bases lay between the germline ends. Looked up from germline, CDR1 is MGHDK and CDR2 is SYGVNS. The CDR3 contains 17 residues. CDR3 amino acids: CASSDGTTGLSTDTQYF. The CDR3 bases are TGTGCCAGCAGTGATGGGACCACAGGGCTTAGCACAGATACGCAGTATTTT.

This chain uses TRBV24-1 with TRBJ1-5; TRBD1 matches at 9 bases. This CDR3 has 16 residues. With 2 bases clipped from V and 2 bases from J, the junction kept 3 bases outside the gene matches. Germline CDR1 is KGHDR and CDR2 is SFDVKD. The CDR3 nucleotides are TGTGCCACCAGTGATTCGACAGGGGGAGGCAATCAGCCCCAGCATTTT. Its protein product is CATSDSTGGGNQPQHF.

The J gene is TRBJ2-1, the V gene TRBV21-1; the table's D call, TRBD2, has no DNA check behind it. TRBV21-1 is annotated as a pseudogene. The CDR3 loop spans 20 amino acids. The CDR3: CASSKEWEESSGRRYNEQFF. DNA of the CDR3: TGTGCCAGCAGCAAAGAATGGGAAGAGAGTAGCGGGAGACGCTACAATGAGCAGTTCTTC.

This clone has a single count. This chain links TRBV9 with TRBJ2-7, with no clear D. Trimming took 0 bases from V and 2 from J, leaving 12 bases between them. CDR1 and CDR2 (germline): SGDLS, YYNGEE. The CDR3 contains 15 residues. The DNA of the CDR3 is TGTGCCAGCAGCGTAGGGCTAGGATCTACCTACGAGCAGTACTTC. Translation gives CASSVGLGSTYEQYF.

The chain has TRBV14 and TRBJ2-1, with D maybe TRBD2 (6 bases). CDR1 and CDR2 from the germline V gene are SGHDN and FVKESK. This CDR3 contains 16 residues. V shed 2 bases and J shed 7 bases, with 18 bases lying between them. CDR3: CASSQRLGVGGNEQFF. The CDR3 coding sequence is TGTGCCAGCAGCCAACGGTTGGGGGTCGGAGGGAATGAGCAGTTCTTC. Drawing the rest from reference TRBV14 and TRBJ2-1, the complete variable domain is EAGVTQFPSHSVIEKGQTVTLRCDPISGHDNLYWYRRVMGKEIKFLLHFVKESKQDESGMPNNRFLAERTGGTYSTLKVQPAELEDSGVYFCASSQRLGVGGNEQFFGPGTRLTVL.

The J gene is TRBJ1-5, the V gene TRBV28; D is possibly TRBD1 (5 bases). The germline gives CDR1 MDHEN, CDR2 SYDVKM. This CDR3 comprises 13 residues. The V end was cut by 6 bases, the J end by 4 bases, with 10 bases between. The CDR3: CASRNGGNQPQHF. In DNA form, the CDR3 reads TGTGCCAGCAGAAACGGGGGGAATCAGCCCCAGCATTTT.